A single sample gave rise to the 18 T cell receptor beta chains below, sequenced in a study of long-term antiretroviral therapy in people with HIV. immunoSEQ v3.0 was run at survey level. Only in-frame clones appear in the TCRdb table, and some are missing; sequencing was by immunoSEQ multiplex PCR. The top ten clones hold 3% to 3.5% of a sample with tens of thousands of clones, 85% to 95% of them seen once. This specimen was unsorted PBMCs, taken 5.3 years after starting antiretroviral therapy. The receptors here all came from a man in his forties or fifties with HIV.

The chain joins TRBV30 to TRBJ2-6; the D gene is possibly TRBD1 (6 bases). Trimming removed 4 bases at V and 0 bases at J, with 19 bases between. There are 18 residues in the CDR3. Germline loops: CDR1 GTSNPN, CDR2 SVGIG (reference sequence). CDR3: CAWILSGTRASGANVLTF. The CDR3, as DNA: TGTGCCTGGATTCTATCCGGGACAAGGGCCTCTGGGGCCAACGTCCTGACTTTC.

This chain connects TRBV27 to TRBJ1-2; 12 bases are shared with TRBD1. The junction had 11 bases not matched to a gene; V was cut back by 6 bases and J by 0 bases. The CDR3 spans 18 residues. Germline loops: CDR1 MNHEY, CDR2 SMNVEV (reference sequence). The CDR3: CASSRGGTGGQSNYGYTF. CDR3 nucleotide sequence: TGTGCCAGCAGCCGGGGGGGGACAGGGGGCCAATCTAACTATGGCTACACCTTC.

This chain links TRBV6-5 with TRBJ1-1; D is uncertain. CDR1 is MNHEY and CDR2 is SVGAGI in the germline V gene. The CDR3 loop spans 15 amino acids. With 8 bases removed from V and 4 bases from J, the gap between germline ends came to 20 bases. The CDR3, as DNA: TGTGCCAGCGGACCTTTTAACCGGCAGGCCACTGAAGCTTTCTTT. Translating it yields CASGPFNRQATEAFF.

The DNA for the CDR3 is TGTGCCAGCAGCTTAGCGGGGGGAATCTACAATGAGCAGTTCTTC. This gives the protein CASSLAGGIYNEQFF. This chain uses TRBV7-3 with TRBJ2-1; 8 bases are a match to TRBD2. Trimming removed 2 bases from V and 3 bases from J; junction bases left unmatched: 3. The CDR3 covers 15 residues. CDR1 and CDR2 from the germline V gene are SGHTA and FQGTGA.

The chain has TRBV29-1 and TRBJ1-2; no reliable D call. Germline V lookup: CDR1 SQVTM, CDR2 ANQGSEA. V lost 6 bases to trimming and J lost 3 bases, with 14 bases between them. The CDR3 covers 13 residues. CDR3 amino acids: CSVYTTRHYGYTF. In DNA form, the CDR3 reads TGCAGCGTGTATACGACAAGACACTATGGCTACACCTTC.

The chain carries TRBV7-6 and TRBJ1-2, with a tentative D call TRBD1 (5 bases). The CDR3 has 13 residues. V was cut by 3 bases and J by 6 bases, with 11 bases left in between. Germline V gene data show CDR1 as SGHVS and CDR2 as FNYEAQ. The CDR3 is CASSFLGGDGYTF. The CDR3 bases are TGTGCCAGCAGCTTTCTGGGAGGGGATGGCTACACCTTC.

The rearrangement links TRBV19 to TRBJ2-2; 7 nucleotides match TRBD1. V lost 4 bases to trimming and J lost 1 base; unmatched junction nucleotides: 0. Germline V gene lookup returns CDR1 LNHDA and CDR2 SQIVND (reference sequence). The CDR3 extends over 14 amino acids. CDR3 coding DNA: TGTGCCAGTAGTAGGACAGGGAACACCGGGGAGCTGTTTTTT. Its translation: CASSRTGNTGELFF.

The CDR3 protein is CATGTHGSGEKLFF. For the CDR3, the DNA is TGTGCCACCGGAACACACGGTTCGGGAGAAAAACTGTTTTTT. The rearrangement uses TRBV6-1 and TRBJ1-4; no definite D call. Trimming removed 10 bases at V and 8 bases at J, with 20 bases between. The CDR3 loop spans 14 amino acids. CDR1 and CDR2 (germline): MNHNS, SASEGT.

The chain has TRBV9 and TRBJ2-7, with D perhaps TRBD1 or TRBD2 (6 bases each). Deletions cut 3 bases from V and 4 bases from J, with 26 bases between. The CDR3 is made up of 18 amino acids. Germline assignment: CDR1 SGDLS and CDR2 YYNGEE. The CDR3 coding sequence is TGTGCCAGCAGCGGTAGTATTCCGGGGGCCGAAGGGAGGTACGAGCAGTACTTC. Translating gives CASSGSIPGAEGRYEQYF.

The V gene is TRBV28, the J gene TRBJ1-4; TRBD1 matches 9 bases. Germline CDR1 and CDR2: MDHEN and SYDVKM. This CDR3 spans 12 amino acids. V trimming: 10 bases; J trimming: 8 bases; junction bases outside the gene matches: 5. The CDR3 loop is CATGTGREKLFF. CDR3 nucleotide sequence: TGTGCCACCGGGACAGGGAGGGAAAAACTGTTTTTT.

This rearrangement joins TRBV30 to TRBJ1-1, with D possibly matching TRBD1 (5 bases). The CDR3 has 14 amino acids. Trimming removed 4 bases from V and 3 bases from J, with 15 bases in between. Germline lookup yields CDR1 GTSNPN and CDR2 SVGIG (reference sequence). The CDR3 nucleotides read TGTGCCTGGAACTATCAGGGAGGGCACACTGAAGCTTTCTTT. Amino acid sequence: CAWNYQGGHTEAFF. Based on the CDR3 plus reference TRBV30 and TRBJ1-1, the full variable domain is SQTIHQWPATLVQPVGSPLSLECTVEGTSNPNLYWYRQAAGRGLQLLFYSVGIGQISSEVPQNLSASRPQDRQFILSSKKLLLSDSGFYLCAWNYQGGHTEAFFGQGTRLTVV.

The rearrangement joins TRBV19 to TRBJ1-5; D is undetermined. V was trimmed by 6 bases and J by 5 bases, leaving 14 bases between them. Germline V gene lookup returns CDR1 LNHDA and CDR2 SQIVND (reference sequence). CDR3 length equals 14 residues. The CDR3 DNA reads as TGTGCCAGTAGCGGCAAGGGAGGGTATCAGCCCCAGCATTTT. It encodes CASSGKGGYQPQHF.

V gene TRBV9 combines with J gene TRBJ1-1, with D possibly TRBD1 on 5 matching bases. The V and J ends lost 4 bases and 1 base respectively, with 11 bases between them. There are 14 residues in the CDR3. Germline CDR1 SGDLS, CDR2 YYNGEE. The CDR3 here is CASSPRGQNTEAFF. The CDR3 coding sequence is TGTGCCAGCAGCCCCAGAGGACAGAACACTGAAGCTTTCTTT.

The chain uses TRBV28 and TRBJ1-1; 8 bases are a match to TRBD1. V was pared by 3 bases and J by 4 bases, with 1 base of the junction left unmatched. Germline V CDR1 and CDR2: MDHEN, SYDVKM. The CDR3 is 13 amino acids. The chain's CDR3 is CASSLTGVTEAFF. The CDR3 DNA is TGTGCCAGCAGTTTGACAGGGGTCACTGAAGCTTTCTTT.

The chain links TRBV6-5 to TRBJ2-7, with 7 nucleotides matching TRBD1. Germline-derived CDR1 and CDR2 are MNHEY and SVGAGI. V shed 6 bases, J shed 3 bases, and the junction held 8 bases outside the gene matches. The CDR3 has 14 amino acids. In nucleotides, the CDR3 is TGTGCCAGCAGCCCGGGACAGATATACTACGAGCAGTACTTC. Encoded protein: CASSPGQIYYEQYF.

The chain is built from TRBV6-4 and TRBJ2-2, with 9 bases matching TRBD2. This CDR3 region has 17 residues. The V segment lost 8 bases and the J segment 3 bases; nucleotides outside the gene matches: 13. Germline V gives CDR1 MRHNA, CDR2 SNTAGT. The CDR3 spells CASGCKGGGAHTGELFF. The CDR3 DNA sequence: TGTGCCAGCGGGTGTAAGGGCGGGGGGGCACACACCGGGGAGCTGTTTTTT.

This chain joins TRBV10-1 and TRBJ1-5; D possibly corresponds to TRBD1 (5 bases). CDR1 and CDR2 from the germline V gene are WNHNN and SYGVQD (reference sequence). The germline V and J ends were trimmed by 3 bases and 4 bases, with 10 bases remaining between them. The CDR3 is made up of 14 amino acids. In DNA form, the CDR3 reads TGCGCCAGCAGTGAAGACAGCGCAAATCAGCCCCAGCATTTT. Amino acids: CASSEDSANQPQHF.

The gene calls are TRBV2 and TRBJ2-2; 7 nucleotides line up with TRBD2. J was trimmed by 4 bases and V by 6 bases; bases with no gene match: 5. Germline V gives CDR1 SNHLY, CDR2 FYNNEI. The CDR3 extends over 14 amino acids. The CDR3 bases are TGTGCCAGCAGGGGGAGGGCGGGCACCGGGGAGCTGTTTTTT. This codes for CASRGRAGTGELFF.